A single sample gave rise to the 15 T cell receptor beta chains below, sequenced in a study of T cells expressing NK-cell markers. TCRdb re-called the 5' RACE reads, yielding one record per CDR3 amino acid sequence without DNA. The sample's table shows some 16,000 distinct CDR3 sequences. Sample: blood T cells: a sorted CD56 or NKG2C T cell subset, CD4+ or CD8+ T cells, or bulk PBMC T cells (not recorded which). The receptors shown here come from a man between 18 and 69 years old in good health.

This chain connects TRBV7-6 to TRBJ2-5; TCRdb's D call of TRBD2 is untestable without DNA. CDR1 and CDR2 from the germline V gene are SGHVS and FNYEAQ. The CDR3 is 19 residues long. The CDR3: CASSLEAWPASGTRGTQYF.

The V and J genes are TRBV28 and TRBJ2-5; as DNA is missing, the TRBD1 call by TCRdb cannot be tested. The CDR3 totals 14 residues. The V gene's germline CDR1 is MDHEN and CDR2 SYDVKM. The CDR3 loop is CASSQDRVGETQYF.

CDR3 residues: CSARVGGAAGNTIYF. The chain joins TRBV20-1 to TRBJ1-3; absent DNA, TCRdb's TRBD1 call cannot be checked. CDR1 is DFQATT, CDR2 SNEGSKA, per germline (reference sequence). CDR3 length: 15 amino acids.

The chain recombines TRBV12-3 or TRBV12-4 with TRBJ2-5; as DNA is missing, the TRBD2 call by TCRdb cannot be tested. CDR3 length equals 14 residues. The CDR3 here is CASSLGGSLETQYF.

The chain links TRBV28 to TRBJ2-7; checking the TCRdb D call of TRBD1 is not possible without DNA. CDR3 length: 13 residues. Looked up from germline, CDR1 is MDHEN and CDR2 is SYDVKM. CDR3 in amino acids: CASSSHRAYEQYF.

This chain joins TRBV7-2 and TRBJ2-1; the TCRdb call, TRBD2, lacks DNA for checking. The CDR3 runs to 15 residues. The germline V gene encodes CDR1 SGHTA and CDR2 FQGNSA. CDR3 in amino acids: CASSWEGGPYNEQFF. The complete variable domain, with remaining parts taken from reference TRBV7-2 and TRBJ2-1, reads GAGVSQSPSNKVTEKGKDVELRCDPISGHTALYWYRQSLGQGLEFLIYFQGNSAPDKSGLPSDRFSAERTGGSVSTLTIQRTQQEDSAVYLCASSWEGGPYNEQFFGPGTRLTVL.

The chain has TRBV12-3 or TRBV12-4 and TRBJ2-7; TCRdb's assignment of TRBD1 cannot be checked, as there is no DNA. This CDR3 has 15 amino acids. CDR3 sequence: CASSRPGQGYSEQYF.

This chain links TRBV10-3 with TRBJ2-2; TCRdb picks TRBD2, but there is no DNA to check that call. CDR1 and CDR2 (germline): ENHRY, SYGVKD. This CDR3 has 15 residues. CDR3 sequence: CAISETGLATGELFF.

V and J are TRBV7-6 and TRBJ1-2. Germline V gene sequence: CDR1 SGHVS, CDR2 FNYEAQ. The CDR3 runs 13 residues. The CDR3: CASSLGQNYGYTF.

V usage is TRBV12-3 or TRBV12-4 and J usage is TRBJ2-7; TCRdb outputs TRBD1, but without DNA this stays unchecked. CDR3 length: 14 amino acids. The CDR3 is CASSLRYAGGEQYF.

This chain's CDR3 is CASRGTGQSSGANVLTF. The V and J genes are TRBV10-2 and TRBJ2-6; the TRBD1 assignment by TCRdb is unverifiable without DNA. The CDR3 consists of 17 residues. Looked up from germline, CDR1 is WSHSY and CDR2 is SAAADI.

The V and J genes are TRBV20-1 and TRBJ1-1; TCRdb gives TRBD1 as the D gene, but with no DNA this cannot be confirmed. The CDR3 covers 15 residues. Looked up from germline, CDR1 is DFQATT and CDR2 is SNEGSKA (reference sequence). The chain's CDR3 is CSARDLDRARTEAFF.

J is TRBJ1-1 and V is TRBV20-1; TCRdb proposes TRBD1, but this gene call is untestable without DNA. Germline V gives CDR1 DFQATT, CDR2 SNEGSKA (reference sequence). This CDR3 has 13 amino acids. Here the CDR3 reads CSAPTGGNTEAFF.

V gene TRBV11-2 combines with J gene TRBJ2-1; the D call of TRBD1 rests on TCRdb alone, since no DNA is present to check it. The CDR3 is made up of 15 amino acids. Looked up from germline, CDR1 is SGHAT and CDR2 is FQNNGV. This CDR3 reads CASTWGTGGYNEQFF.

This chain links TRBV7-2 with TRBJ1-2. The CDR3 length is 13 residues. CDR1 and CDR2 (germline): SGHTA, FQGNSA. This chain's CDR3 is CASSLESSYGYTF. The full variable domain, with the rest looked up from reference TRBV7-2 and TRBJ1-2, is GAGVSQSPSNKVTEKGKDVELRCDPISGHTALYWYRQSLGQGLEFLIYFQGNSAPDKSGLPSDRFSAERTGGSVSTLTIQRTQQEDSAVYLCASSLESSYGYTFGSGTRLTVV.